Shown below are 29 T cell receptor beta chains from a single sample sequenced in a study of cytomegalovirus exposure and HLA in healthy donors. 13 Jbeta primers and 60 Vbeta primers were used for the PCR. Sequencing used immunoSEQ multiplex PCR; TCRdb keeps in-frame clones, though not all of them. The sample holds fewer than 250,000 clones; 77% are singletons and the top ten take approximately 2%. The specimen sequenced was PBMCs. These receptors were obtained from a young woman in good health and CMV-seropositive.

The CDR3 spells CASSQDLGGYQPQHF. The CDR3 nucleotides are TGCGCCAGCAGCCAAGATCTTGGAGGTTATCAGCCCCAGCATTTT. The chain has TRBV4-3 and TRBJ1-5; no definite D call. CDR1 is LGHNA, CDR2 YSLEER, per germline. Between the trimmed V and J ends, which lost 0 bases and 5 bases, there was a span of 11 bases. The CDR3 contains 15 residues.

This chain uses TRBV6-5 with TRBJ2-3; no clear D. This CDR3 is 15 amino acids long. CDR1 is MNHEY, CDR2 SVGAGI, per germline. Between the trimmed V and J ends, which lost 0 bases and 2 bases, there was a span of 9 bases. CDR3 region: CASSYSDIYTDTQYF. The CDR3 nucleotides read TGTGCCAGCAGTTACTCAGACATCTACACAGATACGCAGTATTTT.

The CDR3 loop reads CASSSGNMDTGELFF. As DNA, the CDR3 is TGTGCCAGCAGTTCAGGGAATATGGACACCGGGGAGCTGTTTTTT. This chain links TRBV28 with TRBJ2-2; D might be TRBD1 (5 bases). Looked up from germline, CDR1 is MDHEN and CDR2 is SYDVKM. V was clipped by 4 bases and J by 3 bases, with 12 bases between them. CDR3 length: 15 residues.

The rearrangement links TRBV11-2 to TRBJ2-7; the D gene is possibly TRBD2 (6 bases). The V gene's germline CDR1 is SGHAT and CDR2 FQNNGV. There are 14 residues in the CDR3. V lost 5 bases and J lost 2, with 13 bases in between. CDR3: CASSPWTIPYEQYF. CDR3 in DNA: TGTGCCAGCAGCCCCTGGACTATTCCCTACGAGCAGTACTTC.

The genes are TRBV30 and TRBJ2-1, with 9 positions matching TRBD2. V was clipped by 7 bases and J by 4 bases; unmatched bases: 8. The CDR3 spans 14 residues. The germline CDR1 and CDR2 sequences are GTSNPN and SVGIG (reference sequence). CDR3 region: CAFSGSASYNEQFF. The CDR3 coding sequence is TGTGCCTTTAGCGGGAGTGCTTCTTACAATGAGCAGTTCTTC.

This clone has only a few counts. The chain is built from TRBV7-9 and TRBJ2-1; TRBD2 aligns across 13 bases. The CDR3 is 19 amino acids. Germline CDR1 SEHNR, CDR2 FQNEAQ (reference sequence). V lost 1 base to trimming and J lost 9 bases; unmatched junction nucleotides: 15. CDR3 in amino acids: CASSLVWGLTSGGSGEQFF. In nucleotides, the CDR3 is TGTGCCAGCAGCTTAGTCTGGGGTTTGACTAGCGGGGGGTCGGGTGAGCAGTTCTTC.

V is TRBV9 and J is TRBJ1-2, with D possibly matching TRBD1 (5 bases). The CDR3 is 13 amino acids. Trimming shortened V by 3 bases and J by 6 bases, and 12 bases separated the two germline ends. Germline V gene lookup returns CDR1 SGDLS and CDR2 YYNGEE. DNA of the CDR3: TGTGCCAGCAGCGGCCTCAGGGCGGATGGCTACACCTTC. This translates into CASSGLRADGYTF.

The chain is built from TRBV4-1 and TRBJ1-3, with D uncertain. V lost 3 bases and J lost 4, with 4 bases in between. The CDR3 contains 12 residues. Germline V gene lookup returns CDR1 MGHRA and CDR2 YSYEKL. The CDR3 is CASSQGGNTIYF. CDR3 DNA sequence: TGCGCCAGCAGCCAGGGCGGAAACACCATATATTTT.

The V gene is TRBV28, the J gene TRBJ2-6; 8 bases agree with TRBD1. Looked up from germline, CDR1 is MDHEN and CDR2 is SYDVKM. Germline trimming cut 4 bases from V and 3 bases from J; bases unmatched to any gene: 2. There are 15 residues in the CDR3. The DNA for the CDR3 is TGTGCCAGCAGTTCGACAGGGGATGGGGCCAACGTCCTGACTTTC. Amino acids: CASSSTGDGANVLTF.

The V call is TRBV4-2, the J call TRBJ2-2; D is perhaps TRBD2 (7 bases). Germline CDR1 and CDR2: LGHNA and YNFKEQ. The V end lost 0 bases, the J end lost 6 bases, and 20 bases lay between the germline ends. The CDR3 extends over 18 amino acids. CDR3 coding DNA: TGTGCCAGCAGCCAAGAAGGGAGCGGGGTGGAGGGGGCCGGGGAGCTGTTTTTT. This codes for CASSQEGSGVEGAGELFF.

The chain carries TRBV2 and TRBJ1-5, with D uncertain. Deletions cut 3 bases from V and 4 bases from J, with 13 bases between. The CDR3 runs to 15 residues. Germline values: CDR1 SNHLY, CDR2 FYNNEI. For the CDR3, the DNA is TGTGCCAGCAGTGACAGGTCGATTGGGAATCAGCCCCAGCATTTT. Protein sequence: CASSDRSIGNQPQHF.

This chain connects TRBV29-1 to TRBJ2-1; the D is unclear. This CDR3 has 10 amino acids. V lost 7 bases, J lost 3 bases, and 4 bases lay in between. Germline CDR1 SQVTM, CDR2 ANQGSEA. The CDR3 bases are TGCAGCGCGGGCTACAATGAGCAGTTCTTC. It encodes CSAGYNEQFF.

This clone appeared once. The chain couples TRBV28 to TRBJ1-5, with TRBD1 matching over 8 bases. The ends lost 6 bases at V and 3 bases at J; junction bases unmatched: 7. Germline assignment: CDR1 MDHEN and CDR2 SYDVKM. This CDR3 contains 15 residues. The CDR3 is CASRDRGRVNQPQHF. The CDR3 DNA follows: TGTGCCAGCAGAGACAGGGGACGAGTCAATCAGCCCCAGCATTTT.

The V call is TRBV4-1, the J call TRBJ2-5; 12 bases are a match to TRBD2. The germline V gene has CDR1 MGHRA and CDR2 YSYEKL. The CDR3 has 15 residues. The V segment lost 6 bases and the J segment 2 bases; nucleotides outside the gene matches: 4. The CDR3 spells CASSGLAGSQETQYF. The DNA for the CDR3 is TGCGCCAGCAGTGGACTAGCGGGGTCTCAAGAGACCCAGTACTTC.

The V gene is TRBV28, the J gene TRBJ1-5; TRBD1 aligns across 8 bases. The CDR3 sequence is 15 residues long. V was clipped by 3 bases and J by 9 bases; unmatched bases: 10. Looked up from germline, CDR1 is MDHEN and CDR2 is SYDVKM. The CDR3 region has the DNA TGTGCCAGCAGTTTTAGTGGACAGGGCGGATCGCCCCAGCATTTT. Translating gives CASSFSGQGGSPQHF.

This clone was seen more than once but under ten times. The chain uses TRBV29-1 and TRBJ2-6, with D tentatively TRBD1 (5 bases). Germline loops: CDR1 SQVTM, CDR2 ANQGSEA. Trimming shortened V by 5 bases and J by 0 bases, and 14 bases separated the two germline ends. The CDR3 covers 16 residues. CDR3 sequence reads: CSVYRQGDSGANVLTF. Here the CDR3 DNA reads TGCAGCGTTTACAGGCAGGGCGACTCTGGGGCCAACGTCCTGACTTTC.

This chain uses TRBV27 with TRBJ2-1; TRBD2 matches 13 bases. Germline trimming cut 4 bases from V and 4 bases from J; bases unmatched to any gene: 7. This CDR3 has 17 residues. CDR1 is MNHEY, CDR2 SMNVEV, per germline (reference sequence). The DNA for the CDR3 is TGTGCCAGCAGTTCGAGACTAGCGGGAGGTTCTTACAATGAGCAGTTCTTC. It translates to CASSSRLAGGSYNEQFF.

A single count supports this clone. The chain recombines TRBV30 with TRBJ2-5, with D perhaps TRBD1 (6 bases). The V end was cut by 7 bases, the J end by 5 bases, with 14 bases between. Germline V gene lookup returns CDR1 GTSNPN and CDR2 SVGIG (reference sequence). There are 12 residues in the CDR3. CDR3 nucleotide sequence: TGTGCCTTCAACAGGGATGCGGAGACCCAGTACTTC. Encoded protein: CAFNRDAETQYF.

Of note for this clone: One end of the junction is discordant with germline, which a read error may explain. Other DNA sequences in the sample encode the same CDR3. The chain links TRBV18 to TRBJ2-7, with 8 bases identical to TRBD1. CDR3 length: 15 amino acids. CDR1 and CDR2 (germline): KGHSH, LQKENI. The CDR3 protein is CASSPGTGGSYEQYF. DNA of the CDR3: TGTGCCAGTTCACCCGGGACAGGTGGTTCCTACGAGCAGTACTTC.

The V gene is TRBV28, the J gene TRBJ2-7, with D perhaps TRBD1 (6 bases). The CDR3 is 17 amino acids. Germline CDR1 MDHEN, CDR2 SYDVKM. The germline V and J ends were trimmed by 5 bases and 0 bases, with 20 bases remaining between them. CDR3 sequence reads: CASSPNPSGHFSYEQYF. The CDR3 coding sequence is TGTGCCAGCAGTCCCAACCCCTCGGGACACTTCTCCTACGAGCAGTACTTC.

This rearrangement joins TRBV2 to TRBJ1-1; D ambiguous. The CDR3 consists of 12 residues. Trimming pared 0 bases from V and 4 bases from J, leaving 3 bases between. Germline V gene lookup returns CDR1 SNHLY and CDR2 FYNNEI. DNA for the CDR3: TGTGCCAGCAGTGAAGCCGGCACTGAAGCTTTCTTT. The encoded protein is CASSEAGTEAFF.

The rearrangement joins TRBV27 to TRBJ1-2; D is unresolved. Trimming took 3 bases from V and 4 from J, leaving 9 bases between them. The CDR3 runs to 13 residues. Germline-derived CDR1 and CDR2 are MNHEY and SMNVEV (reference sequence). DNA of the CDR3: TGTGCCAGCAGTTTTGGGCGGGGCTATGGCTACACCTTC. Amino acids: CASSFGRGYGYTF.

CDR3 in DNA: TGTGCCAGCAGCCTCAGGACAGGGTCCTACAATGAGCAGTTCTTC. As protein: CASSLRTGSYNEQFF. The chain uses TRBV5-4 and TRBJ2-1, with 8 bases identical to TRBD1. From germline, CDR1 is SGHNT and CDR2 YYREEE (reference sequence). V lost 4 bases to trimming and J lost 1 base; unmatched junction nucleotides: 4. CDR3 length equals 15 residues.

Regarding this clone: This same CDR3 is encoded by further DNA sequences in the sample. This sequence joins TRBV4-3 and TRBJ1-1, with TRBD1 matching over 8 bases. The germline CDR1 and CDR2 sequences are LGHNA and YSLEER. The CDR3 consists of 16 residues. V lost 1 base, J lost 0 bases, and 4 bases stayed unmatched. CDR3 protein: CASSQGRQGLNTEAFF. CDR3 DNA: TGCGCCAGCAGCCAAGGGAGACAGGGGTTGAACACTGAAGCTTTCTTT.

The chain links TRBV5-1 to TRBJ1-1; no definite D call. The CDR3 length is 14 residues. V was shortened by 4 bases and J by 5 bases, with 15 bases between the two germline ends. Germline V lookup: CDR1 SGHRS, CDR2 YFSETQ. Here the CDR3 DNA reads TGCGCCAGCAGCCCTATTGGGAGGAAGACTGAAGCTTTCTTT. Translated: CASSPIGRKTEAFF.

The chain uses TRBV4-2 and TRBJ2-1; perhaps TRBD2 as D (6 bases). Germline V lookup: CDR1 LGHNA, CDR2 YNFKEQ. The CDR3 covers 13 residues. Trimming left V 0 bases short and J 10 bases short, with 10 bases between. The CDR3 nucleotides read TGTGCCAGCAGCCAAGATCCGCGGGGCGAGCAGTTCTTC. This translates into CASSQDPRGEQFF.

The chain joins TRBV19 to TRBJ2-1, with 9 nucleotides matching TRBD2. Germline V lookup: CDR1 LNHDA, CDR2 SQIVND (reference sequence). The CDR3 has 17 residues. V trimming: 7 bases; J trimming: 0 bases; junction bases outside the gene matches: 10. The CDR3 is CASNSLAGLSSYNEQFF. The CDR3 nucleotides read TGTGCCAGTAATTCGCTAGCGGGGTTGAGCTCCTACAATGAGCAGTTCTTC.

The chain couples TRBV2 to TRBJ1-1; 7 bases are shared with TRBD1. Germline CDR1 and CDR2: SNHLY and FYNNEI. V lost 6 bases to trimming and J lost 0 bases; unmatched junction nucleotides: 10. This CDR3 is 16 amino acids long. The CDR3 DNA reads TGTGCCAGCAGAGTTGACAGGGTGGGGGTGAACACTGAAGCTTTCTTT. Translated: CASRVDRVGVNTEAFF.

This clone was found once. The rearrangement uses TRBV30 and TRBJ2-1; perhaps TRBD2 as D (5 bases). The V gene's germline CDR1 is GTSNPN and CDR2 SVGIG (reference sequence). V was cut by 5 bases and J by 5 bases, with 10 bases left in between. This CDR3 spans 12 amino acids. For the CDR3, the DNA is TGTGCCTGGTTAGTAGCGAACAATGAGCAGTTCTTC. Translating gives CAWLVANNEQFF.